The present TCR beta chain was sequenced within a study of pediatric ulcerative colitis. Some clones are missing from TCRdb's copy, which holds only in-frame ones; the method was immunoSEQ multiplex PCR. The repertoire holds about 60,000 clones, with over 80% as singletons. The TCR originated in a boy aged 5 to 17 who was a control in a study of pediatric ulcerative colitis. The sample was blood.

The CDR3 DNA follows: TGTGCCATCAGTGGTGGGGGCACCGGGGAGCTGTTTTTT. It yields the protein CAISGGGTGELFF. V usage is TRBV10-3 and J usage is TRBJ2-2, with D tentatively TRBD1 or TRBD2 (5 bases each). From germline, CDR1 is ENHRY and CDR2 SYGVKD. Trimming left V 4 bases short and J 4 bases short, with 7 bases between. The CDR3 totals 13 residues.